This entry concerns a single T cell receptor (beta chain). The sample comes from a study of blood T cell repertoires in COVID-19. Study summary: There were acute and convalescent COVID-19 samples, and they came from the United States, Italy and Spain. The cDNA or gDNA used as material had been derived from T cells, B-cell-depleted T cells, or PBMCs.

Germline-derived CDR1 and CDR2 are LNHDA and SQIVND (reference sequence). CDR3 length: 14 amino acids. Trimming took 3 bases from V and 4 from J, leaving 12 bases between them. Authors' processing steps: How many nucleated cells were present was estimated from reference gene primer amplification. Libraries were prepared by immunoSEQ multiplex PCR; TCRdb keeps only in-frame clonotypes and omits some of them. From that table come the V and J calls and clone size; the DNA was used to work out D and trimming. The sample yields 150,000 or so clones, approximately 90% seen once. The chain recombines TRBV19 with TRBJ1-1; TRBD1 is a possible D gene (5 bases). This clonotype was obtained from a woman aged 45 to 65 with acute or convalescent COVID-19. Sequencing input: peripheral blood. The CDR3 reads CASSIGAGITEAFF. CDR3 nucleotides: TGTGCCAGTAGTATCGGGGCGGGAATCACTGAAGCTTTCTTT. Complete variable domain (other parts from reference TRBV19 and TRBJ1-1): DGGITQSPKYLFRKEGQNVTLSCEQNLNHDAMYWYRQDPGQGLRLIYYSQIVNDFQKGDIAEGYSVSREKKESFPLTVTSAQKNPTAFYLCASSIGAGITEAFFGQGTRLTVV.